The T cell receptor (beta chain) under discussion was sequenced for a study of radiation and T cells in renal cell carcinoma. The time point denotes: blood 2 weeks post-SBRT. Treatment: 15 Gy SBRT to primary tumor, nephrectomy 4 weeks later. Germline V gene lookup returns CDR1 MDHEN and CDR2 SYDVKM. The CDR3 length is 15 residues. Deletions cut 7 bases from V and 1 base from J, with 17 bases between. This table comes from immunoSEQ multiplex PCR, and its TCRdb copy is limited to in-frame clones, with some not included. This sample yields some 130,000 clones, of which 88% are seen a single time; 5.8% belongs to the top ten.

The rearrangement uses TRBV28 and TRBJ2-7; no definite D call. The clonotype originates from a woman aged 70 to 79 with renal cell carcinoma. The sample consisted of blood, taken from a patient whose treatment included radiotherapy and nephrectomy. The CDR3 coding sequence is TGTGCCAGCACTACCGTCCGGCTGAGTTCCTACGAGCAGTACTTC. Protein: CASTTVRLSSYEQYF. The complete variable domain, with remaining parts taken from reference TRBV28 and TRBJ2-7, reads DVKVTQSSRYLVKRTGEKVFLECVQDMDHENMFWYRQDPGLGLRLIYFSYDVKMKEKGDIPEGYSVSREKKERFSLILESASTNQTSMYLCASTTVRLSSYEQYFGPGTRLTVT.